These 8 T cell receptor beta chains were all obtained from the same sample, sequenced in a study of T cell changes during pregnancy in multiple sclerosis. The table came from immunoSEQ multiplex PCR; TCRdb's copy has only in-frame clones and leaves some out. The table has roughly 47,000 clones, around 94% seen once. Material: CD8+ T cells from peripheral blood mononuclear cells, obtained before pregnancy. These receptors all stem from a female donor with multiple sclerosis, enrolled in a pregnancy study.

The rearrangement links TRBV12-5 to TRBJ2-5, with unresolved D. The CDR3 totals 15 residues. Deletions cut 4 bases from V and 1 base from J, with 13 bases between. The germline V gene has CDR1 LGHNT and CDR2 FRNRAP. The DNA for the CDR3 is TGTGCTAGTGGTTCGGAGACTGGCTTCCAAGAGACCCAGTACTTC. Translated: CASGSETGFQETQYF.

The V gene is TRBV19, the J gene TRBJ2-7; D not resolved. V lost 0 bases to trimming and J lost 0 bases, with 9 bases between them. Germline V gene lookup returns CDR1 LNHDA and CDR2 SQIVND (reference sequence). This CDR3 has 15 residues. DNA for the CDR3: TGTGCCAGTAGTATAGACCGCGGCAGCTCCTACGAGCAGTACTTC. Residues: CASSIDRGSSYEQYF.

CDR3 loop: CASSRNPTLGYEQYF. The CDR3 bases are TGTGCCAGCAGCCGCAATCCGACACTAGGCTACGAGCAGTACTTC. This rearrangement joins TRBV27 to TRBJ2-7; possibly TRBD2 for D (5 bases). There are 15 residues in the CDR3. The V end was cut by 6 bases, the J end by 3 bases, with 18 bases between. The germline gives CDR1 MNHEY, CDR2 SMNVEV (reference sequence).

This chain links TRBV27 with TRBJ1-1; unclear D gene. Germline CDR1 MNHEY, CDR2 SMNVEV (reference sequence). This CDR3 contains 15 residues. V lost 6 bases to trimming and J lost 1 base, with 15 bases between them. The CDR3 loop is CASSPGEGWNTEAFF. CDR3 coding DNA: TGTGCCAGCAGCCCAGGAGAGGGATGGAACACTGAAGCTTTCTTT.

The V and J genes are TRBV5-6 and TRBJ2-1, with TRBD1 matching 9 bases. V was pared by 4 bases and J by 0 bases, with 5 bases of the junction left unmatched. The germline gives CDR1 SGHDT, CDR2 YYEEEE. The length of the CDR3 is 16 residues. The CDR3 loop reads CASSPDRGNSYNEQFF. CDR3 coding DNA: TGTGCCAGCAGCCCGGACAGGGGCAACTCCTACAATGAGCAGTTCTTC.

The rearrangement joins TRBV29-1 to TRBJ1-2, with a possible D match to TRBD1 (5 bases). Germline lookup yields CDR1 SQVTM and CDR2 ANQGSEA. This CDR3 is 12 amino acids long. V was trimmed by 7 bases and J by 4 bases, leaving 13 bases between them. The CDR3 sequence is CSAGHGAYGYTF. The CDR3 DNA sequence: TGCAGCGCCGGGCATGGGGCCTATGGCTACACCTTC.

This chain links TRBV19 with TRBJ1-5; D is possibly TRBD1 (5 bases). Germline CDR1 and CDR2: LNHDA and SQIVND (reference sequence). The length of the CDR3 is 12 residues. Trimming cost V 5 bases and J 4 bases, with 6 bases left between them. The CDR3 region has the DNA TGTGCCAGTAGTCAGGGAAATCAGCCCCAGCATTTT. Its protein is CASSQGNQPQHF.

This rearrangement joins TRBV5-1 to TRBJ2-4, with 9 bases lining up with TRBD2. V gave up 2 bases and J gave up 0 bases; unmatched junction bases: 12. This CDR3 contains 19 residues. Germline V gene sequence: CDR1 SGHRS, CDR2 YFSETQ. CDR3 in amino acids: CASSLPGLAPVLAKNIQYF. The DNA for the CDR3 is TGCGCCAGCAGCTTACCCGGACTAGCGCCCGTCCTAGCCAAAAACATTCAGTACTTC.